The clone carrying this T cell receptor beta chain has a handful of counts. The data were taken from a study of blood T cells in healthy people across ages. A second PCR, run for about 6 to 12 cycles, used a sample-barcoded 5' primer plus a J-beta primer mix. TCRdb redid the calling of the 5' RACE reads with MiXCR, one entry per CDR3 protein. The data hold 700,000 or so distinct CDR3 sequences, with about a fifth observed a single time. The CDR3 sequence is 17 residues long. Germline CDR1 reads SGHTA; CDR2 reads FQGNSA. V lost 2 bases, J lost 3 bases, and 10 bases stayed unmatched. Material for sequencing was blood. The rearrangement uses TRBV7-2 and TRBJ2-3; 8 nucleotides match TRBD2. The source of this sequence is a man between 65 and 85 years old in good health. The CDR3 nucleotides are TGTGCCAGCAGCTTAACAGCGGGAGTTAGGTCAACAGATACGCAGTATTTT. Its protein product is CASSLTAGVRSTDTQYF.